This is a list of T cell receptor beta chains from one sample in a study of blood T cells in healthy people across ages. TCRdb used MiXCR to reprocess the 5' RACE reads, holding one entry per CDR3 protein. This sample has more than 600,000 distinct CDR3 sequences, with just under 25% found just once. The sample also formed part of further work on T cells of mothers and their children.

Input material: blood. Source of these receptors: a boy aged 5-17 years in good health. CDR3s include the opening cysteine and the closing phenylalanine or tryptophan. A D gene is named only where the DNA matches it firmly. Clone size is not always given. Where it is, it says once, few, many or a class for expanded clones.

D gene	clone size	V gene	J gene	CDR3 DNA	CDR3 protein
TRBD2	-	TRBV2	TRBJ2-3	TGTGCCAGCAGTGAACCTACGGGACTAGCGGAACTCGAAAGTGCTAGCACAGATACGCAGTATTTT	CASSEPTGLAELESASTDTQYF
TRBD2	few	TRBV7-2	TRBJ2-1	TGTGCCAGCAGCTTAGAGTCTAGCGGGAGGGATGAGCAGTTCTTC	CASSLESSGRDEQFF
TRBD1	-	TRBV20-1	TRBJ2-5	TGCAGTGCTCGCTGGACAGGCCTAAGGACCCAGTACTTC	CSARWTGLRTQYF
TRBD1	few	TRBV28	TRBJ2-7	TGTGCCAGCAACCCACGGACAGGACATCCTTCGTACGAGCAGTACTTC	CASNPRTGHPSYEQYF
TRBD2	-	TRBV25-1	TRBJ2-1	TGTGCCAGCCGAGCGGGAGTAGGTTACAATGAGCAGTTCTTC	CASRAGVGYNEQFF
-	-	TRBV29-1	TRBJ1-2	TGCAGCGTTGGGGTCTATGGCTACACCTTC	CSVGVYGYTF
-	-	TRBV13	TRBJ2-2	TGTGCCAGCAGCCCTGTTAGCACTAGCACCGGGGAGCTGTTTTTT	CASSPVSTSTGELFF
-	few	TRBV29-1	TRBJ2-7	TGCAGCGTTGAAGGACCAGGGTGGGACGAGCAGTACTTC	CSVEGPGWDEQYF
TRBD2	few	TRBV20-1	TRBJ2-1	TGCAGTGCTAGCTACTCGCGGGGGTACAATGAGCAGTTCTTC	CSASYSRGYNEQFF
TRBD1	few	TRBV28	TRBJ2-6	TGTGCCAGCAGTGGAGGGACAGGGGGCTCTGGGGCCAACGTCCTGACTTTC	CASSGGTGGSGANVLTF
TRBD2	few	TRBV3-1	TRBJ2-7	TGTGCCAGCAGCCAGACCTCTCTAGCGGGGGGCTCCAACTCCTACGAGCAGTACTTC	CASSQTSLAGGSNSYEQYF
-	many	TRBV12-3/TRBV12-4	TRBJ2-7	TGTGCCAGCTCCGTTGGAGCCTCCTACGAGCAGTACTTC	CASSVGASYEQYF
-	few	TRBV7-9	TRBJ1-6	TGTGCCAGCAGCAGAACAGGGACGGAGTTCAATTCACCCCTCCACTTT	CASSRTGTEFNSPLHF
-	few	TRBV14	TRBJ1-1	TGTGCCAGCAGCCGCCCCATCGCGAACACTGAAGCTTTCTTT	CASSRPIANTEAFF
-	-	TRBV12-3/TRBV12-4	TRBJ1-5	TGTGCCAGCAGTTTGTCTGCAGGGGACAATCAGCCCCAGCATTTT	CASSLSAGDNQPQHF